This is a list of T cell receptor beta chains from one sample in a study of metastatic and nonmetastatic thyroid tumors. With MiXCR, TCRdb called clones anew from the PCR reads. Here the sample spans 30,000 to 35,000 clones, approximately 19% being singletons. The sample was blood. The origin of the receptors is a female donor with papillary thyroid cancer or a benign thyroid nodule (not recorded which). Some clones in this sample may be carry-over from other donors' samples. CDR3s include the opening cysteine and the closing phenylalanine or tryptophan. D genes are given only for firm matches. For some rows the clone size is stated as once, few or many, or as a class when expanded; others skip it.

TRBV6-1	-	TRBJ2-7	TRBD1	CASRPGQAAYEQYF	TGTGCCAGCAGGCCGGGACAGGCCGCCTACGAGCAGTACTTC
TRBV9	-	TRBJ1-3	-	CASSVGGTSGDTIYF	TGTGCCAGCAGCGTAGGGGGAACCTCTGGGGACACCATATATTTT
TRBV30	many	TRBJ1-5	-	CAWSGLGGLSNQPQHF	TGTGCCTGGAGTGGATTGGGGGGCTTAAGCAATCAGCCCCAGCATTTT
TRBV11-2	-	TRBJ2-2	TRBD1	CASSLTGTVPTGELFF	TGTGCCAGCAGCTTGACCGGGACAGTGCCCACCGGTGAGCTGTTTTTT
TRBV6-4	-	TRBJ2-5	TRBD2	CASSEASGTQETQYF	TGTGCCAGCAGTGAGGCTAGCGGTACCCAAGAGACCCAGTACTTC
TRBV9	many	TRBJ2-1	-	CARNRDPGYNEQFF	TGTGCCAGGAACCGGGACCCAGGTTACAATGAGCAGTTCTTC
TRBV20-1	many	TRBJ2-3	-	CSAAIGTSLSTDTQYF	TGCAGTGCTGCGATCGGGACTTCCCTTAGCACAGATACGCAGTATTTT
TRBV4-1	-	TRBJ2-3	-	CASSQDRVGQGTVGLFFF	-
TRBV14	many	TRBJ2-5	TRBD1	CASSPGQGVRETQYF	TGTGCCAGCAGCCCGGGACAGGGAGTGAGGGAGACCCAGTACTTC
TRBV12-3/TRBV12-4	many	TRBJ2-4	TRBD1	CASSLTGTAKNIQYF	TGTGCCAGCAGTCTAACCGGGACAGCGAAAAACATTCAGTACTTC
TRBV6-5	many	TRBJ2-1	-	CASSNTAGTPAPYNEQFF	TGTGCCAGCAGTAACACCGCAGGGACTCCCGCACCGTACAATGAGCAGTTCTTC
TRBV6-1	many	TRBJ2-3	-	CASPAPTDTQYF	TGTGCCAGCCCGGCCCCCACAGATACGCAGTATTTT
TRBV2	many	TRBJ2-5	TRBD1	CASSRTGEETQYF	TGTGCCAGCAGTCGGACAGGTGAAGAGACCCAGTACTTC
TRBV5-1	many	TRBJ1-6	TRBD1	CASSRAGQEDSPLHF	TGCGCCAGCAGCCGAGCGGGACAGGAAGATTCACCCCTCCACTTT
TRBV3-1	many	TRBJ2-1	-	CASSRGIYNEQFF	TGTGCCAGCAGCCGCGGGATTTACAATGAGCAGTTCTTC
TRBV27	medium-sized	TRBJ2-1	TRBD2	CASRARERGGNEQFF	TGTGCCAGCAGGGCAAGGGAGCGCGGGGGGAATGAGCAGTTCTTC
TRBV5-1	medium-sized	TRBJ2-7	TRBD1	CASSSTGTGYTYEQYF	TGCGCCAGCAGCTCAACCGGGACAGGCTATACCTACGAGCAGTACTTC
TRBV19	many	TRBJ1-6	TRBD1	CASSIAQGNSPLHF	TGTGCCAGTAGTATCGCACAGGGGAATTCACCCCTCCACTTT
TRBV28	many	TRBJ1-5	-	CASSLGQILYSNQPQHF	TGTGCCAGCAGTTTAGGGCAGATCCTATATAGCAATCAGCCCCAGCATTTT
TRBV18	many	TRBJ2-1	TRBD1	CASSPQLDRGEQFF	TGTGCCAGCTCACCCCAACTTGACAGGGGCGAGCAGTTCTTC
TRBV5-1	many	TRBJ2-1	TRBD2	CASSSESGLAGGSYNEQFF	TGCGCCAGCAGCTCGGAGTCTGGACTAGCGGGGGGCTCCTACAATGAGCAGTTCTTC
TRBV20-1	many	TRBJ2-7	TRBD2	CSASSGRTPYEQYF	TGCAGTGCTAGTAGCGGGAGAACCCCCTACGAGCAGTACTTC
TRBV6-1	few	TRBJ1-1	-	CASRVGQRGKAFF	TGTGCCAGCAGAGTAGGACAGAGGGGCAAAGCTTTCTTT
TRBV6-1	many	TRBJ2-7	TRBD2	CASSPTPTGGRAREQYF	TGTGCCAGCAGTCCCACCCCTACCGGCGGGAGGGCACGGGAGCAGTACTTC
TRBV7-7	many	TRBJ2-1	-	CASSSTSSIYNEQFF	TGTGCTAGCAGCTCAACTAGCTCCATTTACAATGAGCAGTTCTTC
TRBV5-4	few	TRBJ2-1	-	CASSLGKTAPGVSIYNEQFF	TGTGCCAGCAGCTTGGGAAAAACAGCCCCGGGAGTTTCCATCTACAATGAGCAGTTCTTC
TRBV7-3	many	TRBJ1-1	-	CASSFDGASNTEAFF	TGTGCCAGCAGCTTTGATGGGGCGTCGAACACTGAAGCTTTCTTT
TRBV5-8	many	TRBJ2-1	TRBD2	CASSLEGLDYNEQFF	TGTGCCAGCAGCTTGGAGGGACTAGATTACAATGAGCAGTTCTTC
TRBV7-2	many	TRBJ2-1	TRBD2	CASSLGSLAGYNEQFF	TGTGCCAGCAGCTTAGGGTCGCTAGCGGGATACAATGAGCAGTTCTTC
TRBV30	many	TRBJ1-1	-	CAWRVTTEAFF	TGTGCCTGGAGGGTGACAACTGAAGCTTTCTTT
TRBV27	many	TRBJ1-1	-	CASSLIGVGEAFF	TGTGCCAGCAGTTTAATAGGGGTCGGTGAAGCTTTCTTT
TRBV29-1	few	TRBJ2-1	TRBD2	CSVRVAGEVLYDEQFF	TGCAGCGTTCGTGTGGCGGGAGAGGTTCTCTACGATGAGCAGTTCTTC
TRBV12-3/TRBV12-4	many	TRBJ1-5	-	CASSLRRGDQPQHF	TGTGCCAGCAGTTTAAGGAGGGGAGACCAGCCCCAGCATTTT
TRBV27	few	TRBJ2-7	-	CASSWGTSGEQYF	TGTGCCAGCAGTTGGGGGACGTCGGGCGAGCAGTACTTC
TRBV7-3	many	TRBJ1-1	-	CASSLGENTEAFF	TGTGCCAGCAGCTTAGGGGAGAACACTGAAGCTTTCTTT
TRBV6-6	-	TRBJ1-2	-	CASSYPTGGNYGYTF	TGTGCCAGCAGTTACCCGACGGGGGGGAACTATGGCTACACCTTC
TRBV12-3/TRBV12-4	medium-sized	TRBJ2-7	TRBD1	CASSFRDRTYEQYF	TGTGCCAGCAGTTTTAGGGACAGGACCTACGAGCAGTACTTC
TRBV19	-	TRBJ2-2	-	CATGELFF	TGTGCCACCGGGGAGCTGTTTTTT
TRBV7-2	medium-sized	TRBJ2-7	TRBD2	CASSSMLAGERPYEQYF	TGTGCCAGCAGCTCTATGCTAGCGGGAGAGCGTCCCTACGAGCAGTACTTC
TRBV20-1	-	TRBJ2-7	-	CSAQGDFSYEQYF	TGCAGTGCTCAGGGGGACTTCTCCTACGAGCAGTACTTC
TRBV6-2/TRBV6-3	-	TRBJ1-2	-	CASVDGSSRRGGYTF	TGTGCCAGCGTCGATGGATCGTCTAGACGGGGTGGCTACACCTTC
TRBV6-5	medium-sized	TRBJ2-7	TRBD1	CASSYRRDSSYEQYF	TGTGCCAGCAGTTATCGTCGGGACAGCTCCTACGAGCAGTACTTC
TRBV2	many	TRBJ2-1	-	CASTQRGYNEQFF	TGTGCCAGCACCCAACGGGGCTACAATGAGCAGTTCTTC
TRBV11-3	-	TRBJ2-1	-	CASSLETRGDEQFF	TGTGCCAGCAGCTTAGAGACTAGAGGCGATGAGCAGTTCTTC
TRBV9	many	TRBJ2-3	TRBD2	CASSETSGFTDTQYF	TGTGCCAGCAGCGAAACTAGCGGTTTCACAGATACGCAGTATTTT
TRBV28	-	TRBJ2-7	TRBD2	CASSFVLLKQGLPYEQYF	TGTGCCAGCAGTTTTGTATTGCTTAAGCAGGGACTACCCTACGAGCAGTACTTC
TRBV20-1	many	TRBJ2-1	-	CSARVQGVSDEQFF	TGCAGTGCTAGAGTCCAGGGAGTCTCGGATGAGCAGTTCTTC
TRBV20-1	many	TRBJ2-5	TRBD2	CSAREGFSGRAGETQYF	TGCAGTGCTAGAGAAGGCTTTAGCGGGAGGGCCGGAGAGACCCAGTACTTC
TRBV2	medium-sized	TRBJ2-3	TRBD2	CASSGTSGYTDTQYF	TGTGCCAGCAGTGGGACTAGCGGGTACACAGATACGCAGTATTTT
TRBV7-2	-	TRBJ1-1	-	CASSLTGDNTFF	TGTGCCAGCAGCCTAACCGGGGACAATACCTTCTTC
TRBV12-3/TRBV12-4	many	TRBJ2-5	-	CASSRGESETQYF	TGTGCCAGCAGCCGAGGAGAGTCAGAGACCCAGTACTTC
TRBV25-1	-	TRBJ2-7	TRBD2	CASSGGRGRTSGRVTYEQYF	TGTGCCAGCAGCGGCGGCAGGGGGCGGACTAGCGGGCGGGTAACCTACGAGCAGTACTTC
TRBV28	few	TRBJ1-2	TRBD1	CASSPFGQGSGYTF	TGTGCCAGCAGTCCATTCGGACAGGGGAGCGGCTACACCTTC
TRBV7-9	many	TRBJ2-5	TRBD1	CASSSLNRGETQYF	TGTGCCAGCAGCTCCTTAAACAGGGGCGAGACCCAGTACTTC
TRBV6-4	many	TRBJ2-1	TRBD2	CASSDIPGGPGNEQFF	TGTGCCAGCAGTGACATCCCGGGAGGGCCGGGGAATGAGCAGTTCTTC
TRBV5-6	many	TRBJ1-2	-	CASSLGSALYGYTF	TGTGCCAGCAGCTTGGGCAGTGCTCTCTATGGCTACACCTTC
TRBV11-1	-	TRBJ2-5	-	CASSLNRIETQYF	TGTGCCAGCAGCTTAAACAGAATAGAGACCCAGTACTTC
TRBV15	many	TRBJ1-5	TRBD1	CATSWDRVGQPQHF	TGTGCCACCAGCTGGGACAGGGTGGGTCAGCCCCAGCATTTT
TRBV11-2	many	TRBJ2-7	-	CASSYVRGGYEQYF	TGTGCCAGCAGCTACGTCCGGGGTGGGTACGAGCAGTACTTC
TRBV28	few	TRBJ2-7	TRBD1	CASSYRDRAFEQYF	TGTGCCAGCAGTTACCGTGACAGGGCGTTCGAGCAGTACTTC